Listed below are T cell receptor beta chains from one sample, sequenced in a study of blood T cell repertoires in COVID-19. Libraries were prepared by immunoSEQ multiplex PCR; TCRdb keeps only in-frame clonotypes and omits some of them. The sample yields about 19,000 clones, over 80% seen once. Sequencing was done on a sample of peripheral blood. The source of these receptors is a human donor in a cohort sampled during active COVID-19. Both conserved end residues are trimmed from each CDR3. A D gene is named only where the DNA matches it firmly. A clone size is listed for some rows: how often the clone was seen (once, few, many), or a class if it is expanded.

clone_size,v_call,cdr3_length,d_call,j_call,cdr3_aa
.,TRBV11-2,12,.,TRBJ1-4,ASSPGRFNEKLF
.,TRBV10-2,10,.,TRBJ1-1,ASSDYNTEAF
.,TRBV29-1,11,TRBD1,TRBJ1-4,SVRQGASEKLF
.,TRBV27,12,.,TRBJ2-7,ASSYGGPSYEQY
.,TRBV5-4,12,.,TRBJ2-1,ASSLMASYNEQF
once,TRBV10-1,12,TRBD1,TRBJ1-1,ASREGTGNTEAF
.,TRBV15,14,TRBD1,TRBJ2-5,ATSGSLGTEKETQY
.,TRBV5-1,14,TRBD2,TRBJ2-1,ASSSSTSALYNEQF
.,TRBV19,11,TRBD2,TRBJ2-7,ATCLAGGSEQY
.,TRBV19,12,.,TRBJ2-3,ASSQDRSTDTQY
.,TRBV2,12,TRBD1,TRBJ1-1,ASREGQKNTEAF
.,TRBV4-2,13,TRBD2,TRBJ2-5,ASSPGAGGQETQY
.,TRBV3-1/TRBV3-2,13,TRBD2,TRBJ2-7,ASSRSSTSEYEQY
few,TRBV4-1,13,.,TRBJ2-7,ASRQRTGSVDEQY
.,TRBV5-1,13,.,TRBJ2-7,ASSGGGDSSYEQY
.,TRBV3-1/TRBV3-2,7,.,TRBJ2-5,ASGETQY
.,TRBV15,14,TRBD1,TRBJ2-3,ATSLRTGRKADTQY
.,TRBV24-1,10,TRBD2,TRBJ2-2,ATSDREGGLF
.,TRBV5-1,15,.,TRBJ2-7,ASSLYQQGRSSYEQY
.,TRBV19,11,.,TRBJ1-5,ASRSSGVQPQH
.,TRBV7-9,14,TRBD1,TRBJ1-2,ASSLRAGGLDYGYT
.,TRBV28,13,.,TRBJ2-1,ASSLTISSYNEQF
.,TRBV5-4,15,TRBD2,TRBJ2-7,ASSLGGLAGDVYEQY
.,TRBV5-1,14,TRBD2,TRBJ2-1,ASRPGLAGGENEQF
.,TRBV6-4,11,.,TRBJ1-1,ASTSAPGTEAF
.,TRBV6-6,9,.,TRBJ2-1,ATGSLDEQF
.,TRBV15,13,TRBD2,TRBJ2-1,ATSSERGAYNEQF
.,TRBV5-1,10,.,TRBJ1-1,ASKRTADEAF
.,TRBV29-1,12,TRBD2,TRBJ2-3,SVELAGGLDTQY
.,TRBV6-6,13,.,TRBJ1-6,ASSLQSSYNSPLH
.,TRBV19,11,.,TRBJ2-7,ASSITVFYEQY
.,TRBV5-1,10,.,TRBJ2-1,ASSLQGNEQF
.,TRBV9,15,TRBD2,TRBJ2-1,ASSVASGRASYNEQF
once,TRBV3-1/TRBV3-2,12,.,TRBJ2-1,ASSLSGGSYEQF
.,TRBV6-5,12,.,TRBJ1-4,ASRGTITNEKLF
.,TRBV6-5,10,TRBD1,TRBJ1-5,ASGQGRQPQH
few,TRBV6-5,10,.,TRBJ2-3,ASKEATDTQY
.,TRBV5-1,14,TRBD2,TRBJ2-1,ASSGSSGYGYNEQF
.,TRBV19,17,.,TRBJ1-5,ASSIGVAGHFTTTRRQH
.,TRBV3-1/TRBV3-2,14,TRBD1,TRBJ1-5,ASSQGAGTGDGPQH
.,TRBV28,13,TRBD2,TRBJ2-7,ASTLGLAGVAEQY